The clone carrying this T cell receptor (beta chain) was recorded many times. The sample is drawn from a study of T cells in Graves' hyperthyroidism and ophthalmopathy. Turning to the study itself: Peripheral blood draws took place at initial diagnosis, ahead of any treatment.

The germline V and J ends were trimmed by 4 bases and 5 bases, with 17 bases remaining between them. CDR3 length equals 15 residues. Patients having uncontrolled infection, another autoimmune disease, pregnancy or lactation were not included. Amplification targeted TCR beta CDR3 regions from RNA transcripts. TCR CDR3 underwent first-round RT-PCR with the HTBI primer set. TCRdb recomputed calls from the multiplex PCR reads with MiXCR, one row per CDR3 protein. The table has 450,000 to 600,000 distinct CDR3 sequences, 13% to 15% seen once; the top ten hold approximately 15%. V is TRBV12-3 or TRBV12-4 and J is TRBJ1-1, with D possibly being TRBD1 (5 bases). The specimen sequenced was blood. The source of this sequence is a woman between 40 and 55 years old with Graves' hyperthyroidism. CDR3 in amino acids: CASSSLQVPETEAFF. The CDR3 DNA reads as TGTGCCAGCAGTTCTTTACAGGTCCCTGAGACTGAAGCTTTCTTT.